This T cell receptor beta chain was obtained from a study of blood T cell repertoires in COVID-19. Looking at the study overall: The study drew acute and convalescent COVID-19 samples from the United States, Italy and Spain. The analysed material was cDNA or gDNA that came from T cells, B-cell-depleted T cells, or PBMCs.

This clone has more than one count but fewer than ten. Seattle patient enrollment occurred during active infection, with longitudinal follow-up thereafter. In the original processing: Using reference gene primer amplification, nucleated cell counts were estimated. The repertoire was sequenced with immunoSEQ multiplex PCR; TCRdb's copy has only in-frame clones and lacks some. The V and J calls and clone size are taken from that table; D and trimming were inferred from the DNA. The profile shows 300,000 to 400,000 clones, roughly 86% of them singletons. Looked up from germline, CDR1 is ENHRY and CDR2 is SYGVKD. Trimming took off 7 bases at V and 11 bases at J, with 14 bases between the two ends. The CDR3 spans 11 residues.

Input material: peripheral blood. The clonotype was recovered from an older woman with COVID-19, enrolled during active disease. The J gene is TRBJ1-1, the V gene TRBV10-3, with D unclear. The chain's CDR3 is CAITSGERAFF. In DNA, the CDR3 is TGTGCCATCACTTCGGGAGAACGGGCTTTCTTT.